This TCR beta chain was sequenced in a study of beta chain features in type 1 diabetes. On this clone: Its antigen is still unknown.

Sequencing targeted expressed TCRB transcripts, as all isolated RNA had been reverse transcribed. Some clones are missing from TCRdb's copy, which holds only in-frame ones; the method was immunoSEQ multiplex PCR. The sample lists hundreds of thousands of clones; 15% to 20% were seen once. Germline lookup yields CDR1 LGHNA and CDR2 YSLEER. This CDR3 is built from 17 residues. The ends were cut back, 4 bases at V and 3 bases at J, with 16 bases in the middle. Study findings and constraints: Type 1 diabetes patients had VDJ junctions that carried fewer insertions and more deletions.

Every donor provided one heparinised blood draw, which averaged approximately 100 mL. Sorting that relied on CD45RO/CCR7/CD25/CD127/CD95/CD27 yielded CD4+ naive, central memory, regulatory and stem cell-like memory cells. This clonotype was sampled from a woman aged 18-29 years in good health. The V call is TRBV4-3, the J call TRBJ2-6, with D unresolved. What was sequenced was naive CD4+ T cells from blood. CDR3 sequence: CASSLDPKGYGANVLTF. CDR3 bases: TGCGCCAGCAGCCTAGATCCTAAGGGATATGGGGCCAACGTCCTGACTTTC.